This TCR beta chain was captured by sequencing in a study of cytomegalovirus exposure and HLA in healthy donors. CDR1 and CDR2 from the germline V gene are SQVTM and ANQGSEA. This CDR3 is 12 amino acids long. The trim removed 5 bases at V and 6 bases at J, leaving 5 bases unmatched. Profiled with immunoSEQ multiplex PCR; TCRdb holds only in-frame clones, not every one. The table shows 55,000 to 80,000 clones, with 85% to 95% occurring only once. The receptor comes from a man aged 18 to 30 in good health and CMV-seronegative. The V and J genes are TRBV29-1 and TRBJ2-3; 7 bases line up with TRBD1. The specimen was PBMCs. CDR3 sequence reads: CSVMTGSDTQYF. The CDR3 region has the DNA TGCAGCGTTATGACAGGGTCGGATACGCAGTATTTT.